These 20 T cell receptor beta chains were all obtained from the same sample, sequenced in a study of early T cells in non-severe SARS-CoV-2 infection. TCRdb passed the 5' RACE reads through MiXCR, listing each CDR3 protein once. The sample shows 55,000 to 70,000 distinct CDR3 sequences, roughly 4.8% of them seen only once. The sample here was whole blood, taken at baseline. These receptor sequences come from an adult who was a healthcare worker with PCR-confirmed SARS-CoV-2 infection or an uninfected control (not recorded which). The donor label of this sample is uncertain.

This clonotype was recorded a few times. This rearrangement joins TRBV4-3 to TRBJ1-1; the D is unclear. The CDR3 sequence is 14 residues long. The germline CDR1 and CDR2 sequences are LGHNA and YSLEER. V was clipped by 0 bases and J by 4 bases, with 9 bases between them. CDR3 sequence (DNA): TGCGCCAGCAGCCAAGATCAGGTATCCACTGAAGCTTTCTTT. As protein: CASSQDQVSTEAFF.

This clonotype occurred many times. This chain uses TRBV5-6 with TRBJ1-1; the D is unclear. The CDR3 is made up of 13 amino acids. Trimming left V 3 bases short and J 1 base short, with 7 bases between. From germline, CDR1 is SGHDT and CDR2 YYEEEE. The CDR3 DNA reads as TGTGCCAGCAGCTGGACGGCGAACACTGAAGCTTTCTTT. Protein product: CASSWTANTEAFF.

This clonotype was detected many times. The rearrangement uses TRBV20-1 and TRBJ1-3; 7 nucleotides agree with TRBD1. CDR1 and CDR2 from the germline V gene are DFQATT and SNEGSKA (reference sequence). The trim removed 0 bases at V and 2 bases at J, leaving 4 bases unmatched. The CDR3 length is 15 residues. CDR3 amino acids: CSARERDRAGNTIYF. The CDR3, as DNA: TGCAGTGCTAGAGAGCGGGACAGAGCTGGAAACACCATATATTTT.

The chain has TRBV5-1 and TRBJ1-2; D call uncertain. Trimming cost V 4 bases and J 2 bases, with 9 bases left between them. This CDR3 region has 13 residues. The V gene's germline CDR1 is SGHRS and CDR2 YFSETQ. The CDR3 reads CASSMSGNYGYTF. CDR3 nucleotides: TGCGCCAGCAGCATGAGTGGGAACTATGGCTACACCTTC.

In its sample, this clonotype was seen many times. The gene calls are TRBV7-6 and TRBJ1-1; D is unclear. V gave up 1 base and J gave up 5 bases, with 11 bases separating them. This CDR3 is 14 amino acids long. Germline lookup yields CDR1 SGHVS and CDR2 FNYEAQ. The CDR3 sequence: CASSLGGLVTEAFF. CDR3 nucleotides: TGTGCCAGCAGCTTAGGGGGATTGGTAACTGAAGCTTTCTTT.

This clonotype was found a few times. CDR3 coding DNA: TGCAGTGCTAGAGGGGACCGCGAAAATTCACCCCTCCACTTT. As protein: CSARGDRENSPLHF. This chain joins TRBV20-1 and TRBJ1-6; possible D gene TRBD1, 5 bases. Per germline, CDR1 DFQATT and CDR2 SNEGSKA (reference sequence). This CDR3 has 14 amino acids. V dropped 1 base and J dropped 7 bases, with 11 bases sitting between them.

Comments on this clonotype: Mismatch with germline at one junction end may stem from a read error. V is TRBV5-1 and J is TRBJ2-3; D might be TRBD1 (6 bases). This CDR3 spans 15 amino acids. Germline V gene data show CDR1 as SGHRS and CDR2 as YFSETQ. The chain's CDR3 is CASSPGDTSTDTQYF. CDR3 nucleotide sequence: TGTGCCAGCAGTCCAGGGGATACTAGCACAGATACGCAGTATTTT.

This clonotype has a count of ten or more. The chain links TRBV18 to TRBJ2-7, with no clear D. Trimming cost V 3 bases and J 2 bases, with 8 bases left between them. The length of the CDR3 is 13 residues. Germline lookup yields CDR1 KGHSH and CDR2 LQKENI. The DNA for the CDR3 is TGTGCCAGCTCACCTCCGACTCCCTACGAGCAGTACTTC. Its protein product is CASSPPTPYEQYF.

This clonotype was observed at least ten times. The V and J genes are TRBV20-1 and TRBJ2-3, with TRBD1 matching 10 bases. The germline V gene encodes CDR1 DFQATT and CDR2 SNEGSKA (reference sequence). This CDR3 has 18 residues. The J segment lost 3 bases and the V segment lost 2 bases, leaving 14 bases of the junction unmatched. In DNA form, the CDR3 reads TGCAGTGCTAGATTCCCGGGACAGGGGATCGGTCGGACAGATACGCAGTATTTT. Protein product: CSARFPGQGIGRTDTQYF.

This clonotype was detected ten times or more. The chain has TRBV12-3 or TRBV12-4 and TRBJ1-3, with 8 nucleotides matching TRBD1. V gave up 7 bases and J gave up 2 bases; unmatched junction bases: 7. The CDR3 covers 15 residues. CDR3 nucleotide sequence: TGTGCCAGCACCAACGACAGGGGACCTGGAAACACCATATATTTT. This encodes CASTNDRGPGNTIYF.

This clonotype was found many times. The rearrangement links TRBV10-3 to TRBJ2-2; 8 bases map to TRBD1. The ends lost 4 bases at V and 0 bases at J; junction bases unmatched: 7. Germline V gene lookup returns CDR1 ENHRY and CDR2 SYGVKD. This CDR3 contains 17 residues. CDR3 loop: CAISAIQGGSNTGELFF. CDR3 DNA sequence: TGTGCCATCAGTGCTATACAGGGGGGCTCGAACACCGGGGAGCTGTTTTTT.

This clonotype was counted only a few times. The chain uses TRBV2 and TRBJ1-2; D gene ambiguous. The V gene's germline CDR1 is SNHLY and CDR2 FYNNEI. V dropped 4 bases and J dropped 4 bases, with 7 bases sitting between them. The CDR3 has 12 residues. CDR3 bases: TGTGCCAGCAGTGCCATACGCTATGGCTACACCTTC. Translation: CASSAIRYGYTF.

This clonotype was detected many times. The chain employs TRBV18 and TRBJ1-2, with 9 bases that match TRBD1. There are 13 residues in the CDR3. Germline-derived CDR1 and CDR2 are KGHSH and LQKENI. J gave up 6 bases and V 3 bases, and 2 bases lay outside the gene matches. CDR3 bases: TGTGCCAGCTCACCGGGACAGGGAAATGGCTACACCTTC. Translated, it gives CASSPGQGNGYTF. Variable domain in full (rest from reference TRBV18 and TRBJ1-2): NAGVMQNPRHLVRRRGQEARLRCSPMKGHSHVYWYRQLPEEGLKFMVYLQKENIIDESGMPKERFSAEFPKEGPSILRIQQVVRGDSAAYFCASSPGQGNGYTFGSGTRLTVV.

This clonotype was recorded many times. The rearrangement uses TRBV7-2 and TRBJ1-2; D uncertain. Germline V lookup: CDR1 SGHTA, CDR2 FQGNSA. Trimming cost V 0 bases and J 12 bases, with 14 bases left between them. CDR3 length: 13 residues. The CDR3 is CASSLARPQAHTF. The CDR3 DNA reads TGTGCCAGCAGCTTAGCAAGGCCCCAAGCCCACACCTTC.

This clonotype was seen a few times. J is TRBJ2-5 and V is TRBV5-1, with a weak D call TRBD2 (6 bases). Germline CDR1 reads SGHRS; CDR2 reads YFSETQ. The V and J ends lost 0 bases and 5 bases respectively, with 14 bases between them. The length of the CDR3 is 15 residues. CDR3 residues: CASSLGSGSGETQYF. The CDR3 nucleotides read TGCGCCAGCAGCTTGGGTAGCGGATCAGGGGAGACCCAGTACTTC. Full variable domain (rest looked up from reference TRBV5-1 and TRBJ2-5): KAGVTQTPRYLIKTRGQQVTLSCSPISGHRSVSWYQQTPGQGLQFLFEYFSETQRNKGNFPGRFSGRQFSNSRSEMNVSTLELGDSALYLCASSLGSGSGETQYFGPGTRLLVL.

This clonotype has only a few counts. This sequence joins TRBV12-5 and TRBJ2-5, with a weak D call TRBD1 (6 bases). V shed 5 bases and J shed 5 bases, with 12 bases lying between them. The CDR3 is 13 amino acids. Germline V gene sequence: CDR1 LGHNT, CDR2 FRNRAP. The CDR3: CASGQGYAETQYF. The CDR3 DNA reads TGTGCTAGTGGTCAGGGGTATGCGGAGACCCAGTACTTC.

This chain connects TRBV5-5 to TRBJ1-4; TRBD1 might be the D (5 bases). Germline CDR1 SGHKS, CDR2 YYEKEE (reference sequence). Trimming stripped 4 bases from V and 4 bases from J, with 14 bases between. The CDR3 runs 15 residues. This chain's CDR3 is CASSPMRGYNEKLFF. The CDR3 bases are TGTGCCAGCAGCCCGATGCGGGGGTATAATGAAAAACTGTTTTTT.

This clonotype appeared many times. The CDR3 sequence: CASSDSTGLSEKLFF. The CDR3 DNA reads TGTGCCAGCAGTGATTCTACAGGGCTGTCTGAAAAACTGTTTTTT. The chain combines TRBV25-1 with TRBJ1-4, with a tentative D call TRBD1 (6 bases). CDR1 and CDR2 (germline): MGHDK, SYGVNS. The V end lost 3 bases, the J end lost 7 bases, and 15 bases lay between the germline ends. The CDR3 is 15 residues long.

This clonotype has more than one count but fewer than ten. The chain links TRBV4-2 to TRBJ1-1, with TRBD1 identical over 9 bases. Germline V lookup: CDR1 LGHNA, CDR2 YNFKEQ. This CDR3 is built from 14 residues. V dropped 0 bases and J dropped 11; count of bases not matched to a gene: 7. CDR3 nucleotide sequence: TGTGCCAGCAGCCAAGATCAACAGGGGGCATCGGCTTTCTTT. It encodes CASSQDQQGASAFF.

This clonotype was counted only a few times. The chain joins TRBV3-1 to TRBJ2-3; D may be TRBD1 (6 bases). Germline CDR1 and CDR2: LGHDT and YNNKEL (reference sequence). V shed 4 bases and J shed 5 bases, with 16 bases lying between them. This CDR3 contains 15 residues. CDR3 bases: TGTGCCAGCAGCCGCTTTCACAGGGTCCTAGATACGCAGTATTTT. As protein: CASSRFHRVLDTQYF.